A selection of T cell receptor beta chains follows, all from one sample in a study of T cell responses to AZD1222 COVID-19 vaccine. Data came from immunoSEQ multiplex PCR; TCRdb stores just in-frame clones and leaves some out. The repertoire holds 200,000 or so clones, with 90% to 95% as singletons. Sequences were derived from peripheral blood, sampled on day 0 of AZD1222 vaccination. The receptors were gathered from an adult in good health. Both conserved end residues are part of each CDR3. Each record gives: V gene, CDR3 length, clone size, D gene, J gene, CDR3 protein, CDR3 DNA. A D gene is named only where the DNA matches it firmly. Size is stated for part of the rows, as once, few or many counts, or as a class when the clone is expanded.

>TRBV30|13|.|.|TRBJ1-2
CAWNPGRNYGYTF
TGTGCCTGGAACCCGGGACGAAACTATGGCTACACCTTC
>TRBV5-1|14|once|.|TRBJ2-7
CASSLLDPRLEQYF
TGCGCCAGCAGCTTATTGGACCCAAGACTCGAGCAGTACTTC
>TRBV7-9|15|.|TRBD1|TRBJ2-1
CASSLGPGQGNEQFF
TGTGCCAGCAGCTTAGGTCCGGGACAGGGGAATGAGCAGTTCTTC
>TRBV9|14|.|.|TRBJ1-1
CASAPVAGGTEAFF
TGTGCCAGCGCGCCCGTAGCGGGCGGCACTGAAGCTTTCTTT
>TRBV11-3|14|.|.|TRBJ2-7
CASSLGGSGYEQYF
TGTGCCAGCAGCTTAGGGGGTAGCGGTTACGAGCAGTACTTC
>TRBV7-3|14|.|.|TRBJ2-1
CASSLPEGANEQFF
TGTGCCAGCAGCTTACCGGAGGGGGCCAATGAGCAGTTCTTC
>TRBV6-2/TRBV6-3|13|.|.|TRBJ2-7
CASSYSLAVEQYF
TGTGCCAGCAGTTACTCTCTAGCCGTCGAGCAGTACTTC
>TRBV7-2|15|.|TRBD1|TRBJ2-1
CASRVTGGTYNEQFF
TGTGCCAGCAGAGTGACAGGGGGAACCTACAATGAGCAGTTCTTC
>TRBV10-3|14|.|.|TRBJ1-1
CAISASGRDTEAFF
TGTGCCATCAGTGCCTCAGGGCGGGACACTGAAGCTTTCTTT
>TRBV19|14|once|.|TRBJ1-6
CASNTGGARSPLHF
TGTGCCAGTAACACGGGGGGGGCTCGGTCACCCCTCCACTTT
>TRBV18|15|.|.|TRBJ1-5
CASSPETAINQPQHF
TGTGCCAGCTCACCAGAGACAGCCATCAATCAGCCCCAGCATTTT
>TRBV7-9|17|.|.|TRBJ2-2
CASSARGTGVRTGELFF
TGTGCCAGCAGCGCTAGGGGGACGGGAGTTCGTACCGGGGAGCTGTTTTTT
>TRBV10-3|10|once|.|TRBJ2-7
CAIGRAEQYF
TGTGCCATCGGCAGGGCCGAGCAGTACTTC
>TRBV21-1|17|.|.|TRBJ2-7
CASSLGRALPGGYEQYF
TGTGCCAGCAGCCTCGGGAGGGCCCTACCCGGGGGCTACGAGCAGTACTTC
>TRBV19|16|.|.|TRBJ1-5
CASSRRGRWGNQPQHF
TGTGCCAGCAGCCGGAGGGGCAGATGGGGCAATCAGCCCCAGCATTTT
>TRBV30|15|.|TRBD2|TRBJ2-1
CAWSSFGLADNEQFF
TGTGCCTGGAGTTCGTTCGGACTAGCGGACAATGAGCAGTTCTTC
>TRBV13|15|.|TRBD1|TRBJ1-2
CASRPGTGGNYGYTF
TGTGCCAGCAGGCCTGGGACAGGGGGAAACTATGGCTACACCTTC
>TRBV19|13|.|.|TRBJ2-7
CASSSQGLYEQYF
TGTGCCAGTAGTAGCCAGGGGCTTTACGAGCAGTACTTC
>TRBV5-1|15|.|TRBD1|TRBJ2-7
CASSLEGQGVSEQYF
TGCGCCAGCAGCTTGGAGGGACAGGGGGTTTCGGAGCAGTACTTC
>TRBV9|14|.|TRBD1|TRBJ1-1
CASSPRTGKDEAFF
TGTGCCAGCAGCCCCCGGACAGGGAAGGATGAAGCTTTCTTT
>TRBV5-1|16|.|.|TRBJ2-3
CASSLAGGTSTDTQYF
TGCGCCAGCAGCTTGGCCGGCGGTACTAGCACAGATACGCAGTATTTT
>TRBV28|14|few|.|TRBJ1-2
CASSFHTGTIGYTF
TGTGCCAGCAGTTTCCACACCGGGACGATCGGCTACACCTTC
>TRBV9|15|once|TRBD2|TRBJ2-1
CASSQLAALNNEQFF
TGTGCCAGCAGCCAACTAGCGGCATTGAACAATGAGCAGTTCTTC
>TRBV28|15|.|.|TRBJ1-1
CASSFRNRALREAFF
TGTGCCAGCAGTTTTCGTAACCGGGCCTTGAGGGAAGCTTTCTTT
>TRBV6-1|12|.|.|TRBJ1-5
CASNPGNQPQHF
TGTGCCAGCAATCCAGGGAATCAGCCCCAGCATTTT
>TRBV7-6|13|.|TRBD1|TRBJ1-2
CASSSQGNYGYTF
TGTGCCAGCAGCTCACAGGGGAACTATGGCTACACCTTC
>TRBV7-2|17|.|TRBD2|TRBJ2-1
CASSSSSGRGGKNEQFF
TGTGCCAGCAGCTCCTCTAGCGGGAGGGGAGGGAAGAATGAGCAGTTCTTC
>TRBV3-1/TRBV3-2|16|.|.|TRBJ1-1
CASSQDLEQGNTEAFF
TGTGCCAGCAGCCAAGATTTAGAACAGGGGAACACTGAAGCTTTCTTT
>TRBV28|16|.|TRBD2|TRBJ2-7
CASSPVSSGRAGEQYF
TGTGCCAGCAGTCCTGTATCCAGCGGGAGGGCCGGAGAGCAGTACTTC
>TRBV6-1|15|.|.|TRBJ1-5
CASSEPPGVGQPQHF
TGTGCCAGCAGTGAACCCCCGGGGGTGGGTCAGCCCCAGCATTTT
>TRBV18|16|once|TRBD1|TRBJ2-1
CASSPFRDRGGNEQFF
TGTGCCAGCTCACCATTCAGGGACAGGGGTGGGAATGAGCAGTTCTTC
>TRBV5-1|14|.|.|TRBJ2-2
CASSLSADTGELFF
TGCGCCAGCAGCTTGTCGGCCGACACCGGGGAGCTGTTTTTT
>TRBV11-2|18|.|.|TRBJ1-4
CASSLEGSFSTGNEKLFF
TGTGCCAGCAGCTTAGAGGGCTCTTTTTCCACGGGTAATGAAAAACTGTTTTTT
>TRBV12-3/TRBV12-4|13|.|.|TRBJ2-2
CASSHRNSGELFF
TGTGCCAGCAGTCATAGGAACTCCGGGGAGCTGTTTTTT
>TRBV6-2/TRBV6-3|14|.|.|TRBJ2-5
CASSYVPGLETQYF
TGTGCCAGCAGTTACGTTCCGGGATTGGAGACCCAGTACTTC
>TRBV28|15|.|TRBD2|TRBJ2-5
CASRASGRAQETQYF
TGTGCCAGCAGGGCTAGCGGGAGGGCCCAGGAGACCCAGTACTTC
>TRBV5-1|14|.|TRBD1|TRBJ2-3
CASSWTGPTDTQYF
TGCGCCAGCAGCTGGACAGGGCCCACAGATACGCAGTATTTT
>TRBV6-5|15|.|.|TRBJ1-2
CASSYSQGGGYGYTF
TGTGCCAGCAGTTACTCTCAGGGAGGGGGCTATGGCTACACCTTC
>TRBV20-1|11|.|.|TRBJ2-5
CSARAPETQYF
TGCAGTGCTAGAGCCCCCGAGACCCAGTACTTC
>TRBV5-1|15|.|TRBD2|TRBJ2-1
CASCLAANSYNEQFF
TGCGCCAGCTGCCTAGCGGCAAACTCCTACAATGAGCAGTTCTTC
>TRBV7-9|16|.|.|TRBJ1-1
CASSPVGGEVTTEAFF
TGTGCCAGCAGCCCCGTCGGGGGGGAGGTGACCACTGAAGCTTTCTTT
>TRBV24-1|12|once|.|TRBJ1-1
CATSDSTWEAFF
TGTGCCACCAGTGACTCCACATGGGAAGCTTTCTTT
>TRBV25-1|17|.|TRBD1|TRBJ1-2
CASSAARSGQLSYGYTF
TGTGCCAGCAGTGCTGCCCGCTCGGGACAGCTAAGCTATGGCTACACCTTC
>TRBV2|14|.|TRBD1|TRBJ2-7
CASRTGTGVYEQYF
TGTGCCAGCAGAACCGGGACAGGGGTCTACGAGCAGTACTTC
>TRBV6-5|11|.|TRBD2|TRBJ2-1
CASSYGTRQFF
TGTGCCAGCAGTTACGGGACTAGACAGTTCTTC
>TRBV12-3/TRBV12-4|13|.|.|TRBJ2-3
CATKRVPSDTQYF
TGTGCCACTAAGCGTGTCCCCTCAGATACGCAGTATTTT
>TRBV9|16|.|.|TRBJ2-3
CASSRRQVPTTDTQYF
TGTGCCAGCAGCAGAAGACAGGTCCCCACCACAGATACGCAGTATTTT
>TRBV6-5|14|.|.|TRBJ1-2
CASTGTATSYGYTF
TGTGCCAGCACCGGGACGGCGACGAGCTATGGCTACACCTTC
>TRBV5-6|16|.|.|TRBJ2-1
CASSSDQNAPYNEQFF
TGTGCCAGCAGTTCGGACCAAAACGCCCCCTACAATGAGCAGTTCTTC
>TRBV15|15|.|.|TRBJ2-2
CATSPGVPNTGELFF
TGTGCCACCAGCCCGGGGGTCCCGAACACCGGGGAGCTGTTTTTT
>TRBV10-3|16|once|.|TRBJ1-1
CAISGEGSKRWAEAFF
TGTGCCATCAGTGGGGAGGGGTCAAAACGGTGGGCTGAAGCTTTCTTT
>TRBV19|15|.|.|TRBJ1-5
CASSLNFGGNQPQHF
TGTGCCAGTAGCTTAAACTTTGGAGGCAATCAGCCCCAGCATTTT
>TRBV5-1|14|.|.|TRBJ2-2
CASSYGGPTGELFF
TGCGCCAGCAGCTATGGGGGACCCACCGGGGAGCTGTTTTTT
>TRBV6-5|11|.|.|TRBJ1-1
CASSFGTEAFF
TGTGCCAGCAGTTTTGGGACTGAAGCTTTCTTT